This T cell receptor (beta chain) was retrieved from a study of OX40 agonist ivuxolimab in advanced cancers. Looking at the study overall: In this trial design, patients received ivuxolimab intravenously at 0.01 to 10 mg/kg every 2 weeks. Cancers in dose escalation were hepatocellular, melanoma, renal cell and head and neck. Earlier treatment with anti-PD-1, anti-PD-L1 or anti-CTLA-4 was permitted, and around 36% had received some.

The table came from immunoSEQ multiplex PCR; TCRdb's copy has only in-frame clones and leaves some out. The top ten hold under 13% of the sample, which has 45,000 to 60,000 clones, more than 75% seen once. On cycle 4 day 1 and cycle 7 day 1, as well as at baseline, blood was sampled. CDR1 and CDR2 from the germline V gene are LGHNA and YSLEER. Trimming cost V 0 bases and J 6 bases; bases outside gene matches: 5. The CDR3 extends over 15 amino acids. The chain is built from TRBV4-3 and TRBJ2-7; 10 positions match TRBD1. Here the sequenced sample was CD4+ or CD8+ T cells sorted from blood, taken in a trial of the OX40 agonist ivuxolimab. The source is an adult with an advanced solid tumor such as melanoma, head and neck, liver or kidney cancer. The DNA for the CDR3 is TGCGCCAGCAGCCAAGACTGGGACAGGGGACCCGAGCAGTACTTC. It translates to CASSQDWDRGPEQYF.